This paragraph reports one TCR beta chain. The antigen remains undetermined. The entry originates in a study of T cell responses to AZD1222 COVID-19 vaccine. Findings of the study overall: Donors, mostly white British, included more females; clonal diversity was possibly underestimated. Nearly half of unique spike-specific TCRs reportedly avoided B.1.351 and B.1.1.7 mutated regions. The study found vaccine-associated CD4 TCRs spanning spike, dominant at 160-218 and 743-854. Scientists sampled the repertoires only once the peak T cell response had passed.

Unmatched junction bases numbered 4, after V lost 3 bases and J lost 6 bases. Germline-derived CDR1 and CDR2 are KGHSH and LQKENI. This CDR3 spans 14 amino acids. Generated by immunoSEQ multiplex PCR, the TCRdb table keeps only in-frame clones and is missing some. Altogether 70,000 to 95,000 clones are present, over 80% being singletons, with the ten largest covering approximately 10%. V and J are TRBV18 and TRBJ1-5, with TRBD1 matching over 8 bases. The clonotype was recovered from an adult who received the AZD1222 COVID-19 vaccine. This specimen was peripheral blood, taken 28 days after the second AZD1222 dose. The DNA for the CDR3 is TGTGCCAGCTCACCGGACAGGGTTAGTCAGCCCCAGCATTTT. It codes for CASSPDRVSQPQHF. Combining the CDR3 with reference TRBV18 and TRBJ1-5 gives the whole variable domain NAGVMQNPRHLVRRRGQEARLRCSPMKGHSHVYWYRQLPEEGLKFMVYLQKENIIDESGMPKERFSAEFPKEGPSILRIQQVVRGDSAAYFCASSPDRVSQPQHFGDGTRLSIL.